The 6 T cell receptor beta chains reported below all come from one sample, sequenced in a study of blood T cell repertoires in COVID-19. Assay: immunoSEQ multiplex PCR; the TCRdb copy retains only in-frame clones and omits some. This table holds hundreds of thousands of clones, 75% to 90% found once. The source material was PBMCs or T cells enriched from blood (not recorded which). These receptors originate from a man aged 30 to 45 who had recovered from COVID-19.

The genes are TRBV9 and TRBJ2-5; D perhaps matches TRBD2 (7 bases). Germline lookup yields CDR1 SGDLS and CDR2 YYNGEE. V dropped 5 bases and J dropped 2 bases, with 13 bases sitting between them. There are 14 residues in the CDR3. The CDR3 nucleotides read TGTGCCAGCAGTTTGGGGGGGCAGCAAGAGACCCAGTACTTC. Protein: CASSLGGQQETQYF.

This clone was counted a few times. The chain couples TRBV25-1 to TRBJ2-7, with 8 bases fitting TRBD2. V shed 7 bases and J 3 bases; nucleotides not matched to a gene: 5. Germline loops: CDR1 MGHDK, CDR2 SYGVNS. The CDR3 extends over 13 amino acids. The CDR3 sequence is CASTQAGDYEQYF. In nucleotides, the CDR3 is TGTGCCAGCACCCAAGCGGGAGACTACGAGCAGTACTTC.

The chain combines TRBV4-1 with TRBJ2-3, with TRBD2 matching 10 bases. The CDR3 is 16 residues long. The germline gives CDR1 MGHRA, CDR2 YSYEKL. The ends lost 6 bases at V and 0 bases at J; junction bases unmatched: 6. CDR3 in DNA: TGCGCCAGCAGGCTCATGACTAGCGGGAGCACAGATACGCAGTATTTT. The encoded protein is CASRLMTSGSTDTQYF.

With regard to this clone: Other DNA sequences within the sample encode an identical CDR3. V usage is TRBV29-1 and J usage is TRBJ2-7; perhaps TRBD1 as D (5 bases). V was clipped by 6 bases and J by 3 bases, with 6 bases between them. The CDR3 covers 10 residues. Germline V gene sequence: CDR1 SQVTM, CDR2 ANQGSEA. This CDR3 reads CSVTDYEQYF. For the CDR3, the DNA is TGCAGCGTGACAGACTACGAGCAGTACTTC.

The chain is built from TRBV6-5 and TRBJ1-6; 10 bases agree with TRBD1. V lost 1 base, J lost 9 bases, and 3 bases stayed unmatched. Per the germline V gene, CDR1 is MNHEY and CDR2 is SVGAGI. The CDR3 totals 15 residues. The CDR3 DNA follows: TGTGCCAGCAGTTACTTCCGGGACAGGGGTTCACCCCTCCACTTT. It is translated as CASSYFRDRGSPLHF.

In its sample, this clone was seen a few times. The sample holds other DNA sequences that translate to the same CDR3. CDR3 amino acids: CASSLGQNYGYTF. The DNA for the CDR3 is TGTGCCAGCAGTTTAGGGCAGAACTATGGCTACACCTTC. The rearrangement uses TRBV28 and TRBJ1-2; D gene ambiguous. V was pared by 2 bases and J by 2 bases, with 6 bases between. Germline V gene sequence: CDR1 MDHEN, CDR2 SYDVKM. The CDR3 consists of 13 residues.